This T cell receptor beta chain comes out of a study of PD-1 blockade in classical Hodgkin lymphoma. Looking at the study overall: The study gave patients nivolumab 3 mg/kg intravenously every 2 weeks.

Time point given: cycle 4 day 1 (C4D1), after six to seven weeks of nivolumab. All trial patients relapsed after autologous stem cell transplantation. The method was immunoSEQ multiplex PCR; TCRdb's version includes in-frame clones alone and lacks a portion of them. The sample shows approximately 65,000 clones, under 95% of them seen only once. A word on this clone: Its specificity is unknown.

This CDR3 has 11 residues. Germline V CDR1 and CDR2: SNHLY, FYNNEI. V was trimmed by 6 bases and J by 0 bases, leaving 2 bases between them. The study, taken as a whole, reports: Patients with an early start, nivolumab under 1 year after ASCT, were excluded. Relapsed/refractory patients reportedly had the lowest baseline TCR diversity, below newly diagnosed patients, who were below healthy donors. Unlike CD8+ TCR diversity, which did not rise significantly by C4D1, CD4+ TCR diversity did.

The rearrangement links TRBV2 to TRBJ1-2, with D uncertain. This specimen consisted of peripheral blood mononuclear cells (PBMCs), obtained before the fourth cycle of nivolumab. The origin of this receptor is a human donor with classical Hodgkin lymphoma. The CDR3 spells CASRANYGYTF. CDR3 sequence (DNA): TGTGCCAGCAGGGCTAACTATGGCTACACCTTC.